This T cell receptor beta chain was found in a study of CD8 T cells in ankylosing spondylitis. Notes on this clonotype: Its antigen is currently unknown.

V lost 5 bases, J lost 6 bases, and 16 bases lay in between. CDR3 size: 14 residues. Quantitative 5'-RACE with molecular barcodes produced the TCR beta libraries. TCRdb reanalysed the 5' RACE reads using MiXCR and keeps one entry per CDR3 protein. The sample lists around 770,000 distinct CDR3 sequences, around 17% occurring once. Findings of the study overall: Matched synovial fluid from ankylosing spondylitis patients was reported to be enriched for disease-linked clones. Several of the motif variants were reported before in synovial fluid and blood from reactive arthritis. Characteristic, it appeared, of ankylosing spondylitis blood was a TCR beta motif of about eight highly homologous variants.

The material sequenced was blood, either unsorted or a sorted T cell fraction (not recorded which). This TCR was recovered from a male donor with ankylosing spondylitis. The chain carries TRBV12-3 or TRBV12-4 and TRBJ1-2, with TRBD1 as a possible D gene (6 bases). The CDR3 coding sequence is TGTGCCAGCAGTCGGACAGTTTCCGTAAATGGCTACACCTTC. Its translation: CASSRTVSVNGYTF.